In its sample, the clone carrying this TCR gamma chain was seen a few times. The antigen remains undetermined. Sequences come from RNA converted to cDNA by reverse transcription. Multiplex PCR used pooled V-gene forward primers and a constant-region reverse primer to amplify CDR3s. TCRdb repeated clone calling on the multiplex PCR reads with CATT. The table lists about 36,000 gamma-chain clones, roughly 21% of them singletons. The data were obtained in a study of Vδ1+ human thymocytes. General study findings and limits: Roughly 22% of thymic delta-chain sequences were Vdelta2, with few Vdelta3, unlike blood Vdelta1+ controls. In the thymus, TRG and TRD repertoires looked highly polyclonal with Gaussian CDR3 lengths.

Purity of the sorted Vdelta1+ thymocytes ranged from roughly 98% to 99.6%. CDR1 EGSTGY and CDR2 YDSYTSSV come from the germline V gene. V shed 2 bases, J shed 6 bases, and the junction held 10 bases outside the gene matches. The CDR3 is 14 residues long. The clonotype was recovered from a girl under three years old who had congenital heart surgery. The sequencing sample was made of Vdelta1+ gamma-delta thymocytes from the thymus. Subset of the sample: FACS-sorted CD3+ TCRalphabeta- TCRVdelta1+ TCRVdelta2- thymocytes. This chain connects TRGV4 to TRGJ1 or TRGJ2. This chain's CDR3 is CATWDVGKVYKKLF. DNA of the CDR3: TGTGCCACCTGGGATGTAGGGAAGGTTTATAAGAAACTCTTT.